The source of this T cell receptor beta chain is a study of blood T cell repertoires in COVID-19. The wider study: The study drew acute and convalescent COVID-19 samples from the United States, Italy and Spain. Sources were T cells, B-cell-depleted T cells, or PBMCs; the material itself was cDNA or gDNA.

As originally analysed: The assay estimated nucleated cells by amplifying reference gene primers. The assay was immunoSEQ multiplex PCR, and TCRdb's table has in-frame clones only and misses some. The V and J calls and clone size were taken over from that table, and D and trimming were inferred from the DNA. This table holds 55,000 to 70,000 clones, 70% to 90% found once. V lost 2 bases and J lost 8, with 16 bases in between. Germline values: CDR1 SGHDT, CDR2 YYEEEE. The CDR3 has 14 residues. The receptor was derived from a man in his fifties or sixties with acute or convalescent COVID-19. The chain uses TRBV5-6 and TRBJ1-2; tentatively, D is TRBD1 (6 bases). Source material: peripheral blood. DNA for the CDR3: TGTGCCAGCAGCTTACAGGGAATAAAGTGGGGCTACACCTTC. This gives the protein CASSLQGIKWGYTF.